This T cell receptor beta chain derives from a study of shared clonotypes between healthy human individuals. As for this clone: A much bigger clone sits one base away, suggesting this may be a read error. Other nucleotide sequences from this sample produce the same CDR3.

Every donor was a Caucasian adult from Nashville, Tennessee. The test was conducted at deep level. Ten immunoSEQ deep assay plates served to sequence unsorted PBMC DNA. The protocol was immunoSEQ multiplex PCR, while the TCRdb copy is restricted to in-frame clones and leaves out a portion. The sample yields 470,000 or so clones, around 85% seen once. Sequencing was performed on PBMCs. This TCR derives from a middle-aged woman in good health. Some clones in this sample may be carry-over from other donors' samples.

The DNA for the CDR3 is TGCAGTGCTAGTGGGGACAATGAGCAGTTCTTC. This encodes CSASGDNEQFF. The V gene is TRBV20-1, the J gene TRBJ2-1; no firm D call. The CDR3 is made up of 11 amino acids. CDR1 is DFQATT and CDR2 is SNEGSKA in the germline V gene (reference sequence). V was clipped by 3 bases and J by 5 bases, with 5 bases between them.